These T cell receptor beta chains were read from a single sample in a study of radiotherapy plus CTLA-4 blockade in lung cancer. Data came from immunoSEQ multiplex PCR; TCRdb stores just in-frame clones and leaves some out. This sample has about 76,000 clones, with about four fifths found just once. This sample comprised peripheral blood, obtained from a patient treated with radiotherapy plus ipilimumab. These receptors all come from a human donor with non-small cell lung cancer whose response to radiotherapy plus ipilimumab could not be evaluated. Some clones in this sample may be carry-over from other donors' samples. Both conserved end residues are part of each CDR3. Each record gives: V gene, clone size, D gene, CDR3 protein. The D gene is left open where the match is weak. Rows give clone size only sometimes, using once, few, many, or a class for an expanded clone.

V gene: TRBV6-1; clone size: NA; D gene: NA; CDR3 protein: CASSGRSGVETQYF
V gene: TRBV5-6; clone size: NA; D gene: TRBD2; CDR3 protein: CASSSEWGGDTQYF
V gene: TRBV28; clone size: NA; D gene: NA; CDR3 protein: CASRPAGASGEAFF
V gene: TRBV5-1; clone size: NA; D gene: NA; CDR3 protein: CASSLQGRDSPLHF
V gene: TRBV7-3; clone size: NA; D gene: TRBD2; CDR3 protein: CASSLLAGGTSTDTQYF
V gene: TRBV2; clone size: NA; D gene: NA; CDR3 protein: CASKGGPSTDTQYF
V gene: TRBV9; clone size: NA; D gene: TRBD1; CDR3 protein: CASSVGGQGVAPQHF
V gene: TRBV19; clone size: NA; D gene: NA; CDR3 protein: CASSIENRASNQPQHF
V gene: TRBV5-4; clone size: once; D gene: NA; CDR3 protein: CASSPGQSSYNEQFF
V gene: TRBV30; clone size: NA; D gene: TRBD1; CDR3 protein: CAWIRQGVPYEQYF
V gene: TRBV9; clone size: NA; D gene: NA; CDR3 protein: CASSESPREFNEQYF
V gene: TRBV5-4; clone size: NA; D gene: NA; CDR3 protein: CASSPREYNSPLHF
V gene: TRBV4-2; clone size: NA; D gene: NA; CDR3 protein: CASSQESGQPNEKLFF
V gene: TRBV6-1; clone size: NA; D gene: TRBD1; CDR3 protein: CASIAGQAYNEQFF